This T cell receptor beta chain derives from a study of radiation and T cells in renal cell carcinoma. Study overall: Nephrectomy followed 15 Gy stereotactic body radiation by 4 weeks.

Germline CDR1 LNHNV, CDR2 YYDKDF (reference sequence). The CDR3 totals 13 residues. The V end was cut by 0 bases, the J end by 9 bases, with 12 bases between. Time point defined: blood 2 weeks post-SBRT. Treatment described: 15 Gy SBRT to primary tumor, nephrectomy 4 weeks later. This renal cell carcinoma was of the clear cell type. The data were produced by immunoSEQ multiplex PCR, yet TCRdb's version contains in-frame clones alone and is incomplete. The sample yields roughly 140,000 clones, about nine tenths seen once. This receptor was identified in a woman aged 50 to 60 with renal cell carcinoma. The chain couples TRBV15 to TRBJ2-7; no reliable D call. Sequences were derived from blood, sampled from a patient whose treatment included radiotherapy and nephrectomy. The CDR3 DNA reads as TGTGCCACCAGCAGAGACTATTCATCAGGGCAGTACTTC. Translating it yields CATSRDYSSGQYF.